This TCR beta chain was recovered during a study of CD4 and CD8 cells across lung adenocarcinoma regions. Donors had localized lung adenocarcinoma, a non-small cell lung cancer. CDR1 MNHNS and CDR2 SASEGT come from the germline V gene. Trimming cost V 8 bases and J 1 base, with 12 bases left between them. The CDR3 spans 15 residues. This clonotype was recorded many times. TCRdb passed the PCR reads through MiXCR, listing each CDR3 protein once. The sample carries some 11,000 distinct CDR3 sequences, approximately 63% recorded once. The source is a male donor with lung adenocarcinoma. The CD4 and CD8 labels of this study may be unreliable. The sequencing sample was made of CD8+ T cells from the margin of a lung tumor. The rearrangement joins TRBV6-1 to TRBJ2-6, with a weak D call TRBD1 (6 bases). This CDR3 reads CASAQGGSGANVLTF. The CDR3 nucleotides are TGTGCCAGCGCACAAGGGGGATCTGGGGCCAACGTCCTGACTTTC.